This section outlines one T cell receptor (beta chain) sequence together with its context. The antigen remains undetermined. These data originate in a study of blood T cells in healthy people across ages. Study-wide findings and caveats: Unsorted PBMCs blocked a conclusive comparison of naive and antigen-experienced cells. Age brought a roughly linear fall in TCR beta diversity measured per million T cells.

Samples each had at least 5.5 micrograms of total RNA extracted. The germline gives CDR1 LNHDA, CDR2 SQIVND (reference sequence). After removal of 0 bases from V and 6 bases from J, the junction contained 6 bases not matched to a gene. The CDR3 is made up of 16 amino acids. Combining a sample-barcoded 5' primer with a J-beta primer mix, a second PCR ran for roughly 7 to 12 cycles. Every cDNA was tagged by a template-switch adaptor with 12 random nucleotides. TCRdb fed the 5' RACE reads into MiXCR, producing one record per CDR3 protein. The table includes 800,000 to 950,000 distinct CDR3 sequences, about 27% detected once. The sample was also linked to a second study, of T cells of mothers and their children.

The J gene is TRBJ2-1, the V gene TRBV19; 9 nucleotides match TRBD2. The TCR sequence derives from a middle-aged woman in good health. The specimen was blood. The CDR3 protein is CASSIEGTSLFNEQFF. The CDR3 nucleotides read TGTGCCAGTAGTATAGAGGGGACTAGCTTATTCAATGAGCAGTTCTTC.